The rows below give T cell receptor beta chains drawn from one sample of a study of early T cells in non-severe SARS-CoV-2 infection. TCRdb ran MiXCR on the 5' RACE reads and lists one entry per CDR3 protein. The profile shows tens of thousands of distinct CDR3 sequences, about a sixth of them singletons. Sequenced: whole blood. These receptors came from an adult who was a healthcare worker with PCR-confirmed SARS-CoV-2 infection or an uninfected control (not recorded which). The CDR3 runs from the conserved cysteine through the conserved F or W. A D gene is named only where the DNA matches it firmly. The size of a clone is reported for some rows only, either as once, few or many, or as a class for expanded clones.

clone size	V gene	CDR3 length	J gene	D gene	CDR3 DNA	CDR3 protein
few	TRBV7-2	13	TRBJ2-7	-	TGTGCCAGCAGCTTATCAAACTACTACGAGCAGTACTTC	CASSLSNYYEQYF
once	TRBV27	15	TRBJ1-6	-	TGTGCCAGCAGCCCGGTACAGGGAAGTTCTTCACCCCTCCACTTT	CASSPVQGSSSPLHF
many	TRBV7-6	13	TRBJ2-7	-	TGTGCCAGCAGCTTAGGAGGCATCTACGAGCAGTACTTC	CASSLGGIYEQYF
few	TRBV19	14	TRBJ1-3	-	TGTGCCACCACACCCTCCCGGGCTGGAAACACCATATATTTT	CATTPSRAGNTIYF
-	TRBV6-1	12	TRBJ1-1	-	TGTGCCGCCGGATTCTTCAACACTGAAGCTTTCTTT	CAAGFFNTEAFF
few	TRBV28	12	TRBJ1-2	-	TGTGCCAGCAGTCCAGGACTGAGGTCCTACACCTTC	CASSPGLRSYTF
-	TRBV7-6	14	TRBJ1-6	-	TGTGCCAGCAGCTCAGGGCCTTATAATTCACCCCTCCACTTT	CASSSGPYNSPLHF
many	TRBV28	14	TRBJ1-2	-	TGTGCCAGCAGTTCCTTACTACAGGGAGGCGGCTACACCTTC	CASSSLLQGGGYTF
-	TRBV7-2	14	TRBJ1-3	TRBD1	TGTGCCAGCGGAGGAGACAGGGTAGTAAACACCATATATTTT	CASGGDRVVNTIYF
few	TRBV19	13	TRBJ2-7	-	TGTGCCAGTAGTTCGCTAGCAACCGCCGAGCAGTACTTC	CASSSLATAEQYF
many	TRBV2	13	TRBJ2-1	TRBD1	TGTGCCAGCGGAGGACAGGGCTACAATGAGCAGTTCTTC	CASGGQGYNEQFF
-	TRBV7-8	17	TRBJ2-1	TRBD2	TGTGCCAGCAGCTTTCGACTGGGACTAGCGGGAGTCAATGAGCAGTTCTTC	CASSFRLGLAGVNEQFF
-	TRBV11-2	15	TRBJ2-7	TRBD1	TGTGCCAGCAGCTTAGGGCCCGGGACAGGGTACGAGCAGTACTTC	CASSLGPGTGYEQYF
few	TRBV7-3	12	TRBJ1-2	-	TGTGCCAGCACAAACCCTAACTATGGCTACACCTTC	CASTNPNYGYTF
-	TRBV7-8	18	TRBJ1-6	-	TGTGCCAGCAGCTTAGACTGGAACCTATTAGGGGGGAGATCACCCCTCCACTTT	CASSLDWNLLGGRSPLHF
few	TRBV9	14	TRBJ1-3	-	TGTGCCAGCAGCGTAGGGAATCCTGGAAACACCATATATTTT	CASSVGNPGNTIYF
few	TRBV6-1	13	TRBJ1-2	-	TGTGCCAGCTCAAGAGAACAGAGCTATGGCTACACCTTC	CASSREQSYGYTF
-	TRBV4-1	14	TRBJ1-6	TRBD1	TGCGCCAGCAGCCAGGGACAGGGGGGTTCACCCCTCCACTTT	CASSQGQGGSPLHF
many	TRBV6-6	11	TRBJ2-5	-	TGTGCCACCGGTGGCGGTGAGACCCAGTACTTC	CATGGGETQYF
-	TRBV29-1	12	TRBJ1-2	TRBD1	TGCAGCGTGGACAGGGGGCTGTATGGCTACACCTTC	CSVDRGLYGYTF
-	TRBV28	15	TRBJ2-5	-	TGTGCCAGCAGTTTAGGACCAGGGTACCTAGAGACCCAGTACTTC	CASSLGPGYLETQYF
few	TRBV7-8	14	TRBJ2-1	TRBD2	TGTGCCAGCATGCGGACTAGCGGACTCAATGAGCAGTTCTTC	CASMRTSGLNEQFF
-	TRBV13	16	TRBJ1-3	-	TGTGCCAGCAGCTTAGTGCGTGGAAGCTCTGGAAACACCATATATTTT	CASSLVRGSSGNTIYF
-	TRBV7-7	13	TRBJ2-7	-	TGTGCTAGCAGCCCTCGGGGCGCCTACGAGCAGTACTTC	CASSPRGAYEQYF
few	TRBV29-1	13	TRBJ1-2	TRBD1	TGCAGCGTAGGACAGGGGGCGCGGTATGGCTACACCTTC	CSVGQGARYGYTF
-	TRBV20-1	13	TRBJ1-5	-	TGCAGTGCTGGGTCCTATAGCAATCAGCCCCAGCATTTT	CSAGSYSNQPQHF
-	TRBV7-9	15	TRBJ2-6	-	TGTGCCAGCAGCTCTACAGGAGGATCCGCGAACGTCCTGACTTTC	CASSSTGGSANVLTF
few	TRBV5-1	16	TRBJ2-5	TRBD1	TGCGCCAGCAGCTTGAATCGACAGGGGGCGGGTGAGACCCAGTACTTC	CASSLNRQGAGETQYF
many	TRBV29-1	14	TRBJ1-2	-	TGCAGCGTTGAATCTGGGGGCTCTTTCTATGGCTACACCTTC	CSVESGGSFYGYTF
many	TRBV7-2	15	TRBJ1-5	TRBD1	TGTGCCAGCAGCTTAGCGGACAGGTTGAATCAGCCCCAGCATTTT	CASSLADRLNQPQHF
-	TRBV10-3	14	TRBJ2-1	TRBD1	TGTGCCATCAGTGAACGGACAGGTGGGGATGAGCAGTTCTTC	CAISERTGGDEQFF
few	TRBV29-1	13	TRBJ1-3	-	TGCAGCGCCGCCGTTAGCTCTGGAAACACCATATATTTT	CSAAVSSGNTIYF
few	TRBV7-6	16	TRBJ2-3	-	TGTGCCAGCAGCTTAGCGTCCCAGGGTATCGCAGATACGCAGTATTTT	CASSLASQGIADTQYF
few	TRBV10-2	13	TRBJ2-7	TRBD1	TGCGCCAGCCTAGGGACAGGTCGGCGAGAGCAGTACTTC	CASLGTGRREQYF
-	TRBV6-6	16	TRBJ1-4	TRBD1	TGTGCCAGCAGTTACCGCCCAGGGGGGAAAGAAGAAAAACTGTTTTTT	CASSYRPGGKEEKLFF
few	TRBV29-1	14	TRBJ1-1	-	TGCAGCGCGAGTTACAGGGTTATGAACACTGAAGCTTTCTTT	CSASYRVMNTEAFF
-	TRBV12-3/TRBV12-4	13	TRBJ2-3	-	TGTGCCAGCAGTTTTCAGCTCACAGATACGCAGTATTTT	CASSFQLTDTQYF
few	TRBV15	13	TRBJ1-1	-	TGTGCCACCAGCCCAGACGTCAACACTGAAGCTTTCTTT	CATSPDVNTEAFF
-	TRBV4-3	20	TRBJ2-4	TRBD2	TGCGCCAGCAGCCAAGATTACGGACTAGCAGGAGGATTAGCCAAAAACATTCAGTACTTC	CASSQDYGLAGGLAKNIQYF
-	TRBV27	14	TRBJ1-2	TRBD1	TGTGCCAGCAGTCCAGGGGACAGGGTTTATGGCTACACCTTC	CASSPGDRVYGYTF
-	TRBV29-1	13	TRBJ1-4	-	TGCAGCGCCGGGGGCCGAACTAATGAAAAACTGTTTTTT	CSAGGRTNEKLFF
once	TRBV29-1	12	TRBJ1-1	-	TGCAGCGTTGGGGGCAGCGGCACTGAAGCTTTCTTT	CSVGGSGTEAFF
-	TRBV11-1	13	TRBJ2-7	-	TGTGCCAGCAGCTTAGCCCTACAGCGCGAGCAGTACTTC	CASSLALQREQYF
-	TRBV28	17	TRBJ2-7	TRBD1	TGTGCCAGCAGTCCACACCGAACCCAGGGGGCGCGATACGAGCAGTACTTC	CASSPHRTQGARYEQYF
many	TRBV15	13	TRBJ2-7	TRBD1	TGTGCCACCAGCAGCGGGACAGTCTACGAGCAGTACTTC	CATSSGTVYEQYF
-	TRBV12-3/TRBV12-4	14	TRBJ2-3	TRBD1	TGTGCCAGCAGTTCGACAGGGGTGGCAGATACGCAGTATTTT	CASSSTGVADTQYF
few	TRBV27	13	TRBJ1-5	-	TGTGCCAGCAGTCCGACAAGGGGTCAGCCCCAGCATTTT	CASSPTRGQPQHF
many	TRBV27	15	TRBJ2-1	TRBD1	TGTGCCAGCAGTTTAGCAGGGGGCCCCTACAATGAGCAGTTCTTC	CASSLAGGPYNEQFF
-	TRBV6-5	14	TRBJ2-2	-	TGTGCCAGCATTGAGGGGGAGGACACCGGGGAGCTGTTTTTT	CASIEGEDTGELFF
-	TRBV11-2	14	TRBJ2-7	TRBD1	TGTGCCAGCAGCTCTCGGACAGGCTCCTACGAGCAGTACTTC	CASSSRTGSYEQYF
few	TRBV3-1	12	TRBJ2-7	-	TGTGCCAGCAGCCAAAAATGGGGCGAGCAGTACTTC	CASSQKWGEQYF
few	TRBV7-9	13	TRBJ2-4	-	TGTGCCAGCAGCTTAAGGGGGGGAGACATTCAGTACTTC	CASSLRGGDIQYF
few	TRBV5-1	15	TRBJ2-7	TRBD1	TGCGCCAGCAGCTCGTTCGGGACAGGGGCCTACGAGCAGTACTTC	CASSSFGTGAYEQYF
few	TRBV6-2/TRBV6-3	16	TRBJ1-1	TRBD1	TGTGCCAGCAGTTACCCGGGACAGACGATGAACACTGAAGCTTTCTTT	CASSYPGQTMNTEAFF
many	TRBV7-9	14	TRBJ2-5	TRBD2	TGTGCCAGCAGCTTAGGCGGGAGCGGCGAGACCCAGTACTTC	CASSLGGSGETQYF
few	TRBV6-5	12	TRBJ1-2	-	TGTGCCACCCAAACAGGGAACTATGGCTACACCTTC	CATQTGNYGYTF
few	TRBV7-2	13	TRBJ1-1	-	TGTGCCAGCAGTCAGGGCGTGAACACTGAAGCTTTCTTT	CASSQGVNTEAFF